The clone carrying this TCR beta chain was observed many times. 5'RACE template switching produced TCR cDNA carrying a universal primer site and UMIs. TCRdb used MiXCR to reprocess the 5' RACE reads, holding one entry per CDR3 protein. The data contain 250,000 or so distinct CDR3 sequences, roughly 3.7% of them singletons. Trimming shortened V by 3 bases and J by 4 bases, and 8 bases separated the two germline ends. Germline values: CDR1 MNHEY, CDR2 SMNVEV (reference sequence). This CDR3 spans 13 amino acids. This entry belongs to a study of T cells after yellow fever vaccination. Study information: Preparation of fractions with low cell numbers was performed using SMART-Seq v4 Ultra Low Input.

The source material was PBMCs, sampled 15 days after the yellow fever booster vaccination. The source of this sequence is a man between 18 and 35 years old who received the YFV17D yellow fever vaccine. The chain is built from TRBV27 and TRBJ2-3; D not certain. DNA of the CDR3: TGTGCCAGCAGTTTTTATAATGCAGATACGCAGTATTTT. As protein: CASSFYNADTQYF.